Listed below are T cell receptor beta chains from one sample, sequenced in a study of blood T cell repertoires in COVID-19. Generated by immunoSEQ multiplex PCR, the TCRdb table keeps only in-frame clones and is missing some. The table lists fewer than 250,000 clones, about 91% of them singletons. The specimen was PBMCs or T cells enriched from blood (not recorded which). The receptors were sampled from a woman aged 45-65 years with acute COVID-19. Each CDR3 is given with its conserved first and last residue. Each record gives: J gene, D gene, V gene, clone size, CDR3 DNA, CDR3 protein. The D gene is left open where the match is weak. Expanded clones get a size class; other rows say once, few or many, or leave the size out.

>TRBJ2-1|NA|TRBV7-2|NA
TGTGCCAGCAGCTCTGACAGGAGGAATGAGCAGTTCTTC
CASSSDRRNEQFF
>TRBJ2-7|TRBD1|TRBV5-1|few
TGCGCCAGCAGCTTGGGGACAGGGTACGAGCAGTACTTC
CASSLGTGYEQYF
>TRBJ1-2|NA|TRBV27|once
TGTGCCAGCAGTTCAGCTTACTTGGGCCAGGACTATGGCTACACCTTC
CASSSAYLGQDYGYTF
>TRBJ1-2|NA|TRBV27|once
TGTGCCAGCAGATCAACTCGTCAGGATGGCTACACCTTC
CASRSTRQDGYTF
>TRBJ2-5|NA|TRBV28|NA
TGTGCCAGCAGCCTTATCCGGGAGACCCAGTACTTC
CASSLIRETQYF
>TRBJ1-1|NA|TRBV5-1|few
TGCGCCAGCAGCTTGATCGGTTCGAACACTGAAGCTTTCTTT
CASSLIGSNTEAFF
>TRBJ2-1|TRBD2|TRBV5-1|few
TGCGCCAGCAGCTTGACTAGCGGGAGTCCCCATGAGCAGTTCTTC
CASSLTSGSPHEQFF
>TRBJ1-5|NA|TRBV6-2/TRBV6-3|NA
TGTGCCAGCAGTTACGAGGGCAGGGGCCAATTGTGGGGTCAGCCCCAGCATTTT
CASSYEGRGQLWGQPQHF
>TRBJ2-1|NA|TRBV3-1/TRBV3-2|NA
TGTGCCAGCAGCCAAGATCAGTATCTGCATGAGCAGTTCTTC
CASSQDQYLHEQFF
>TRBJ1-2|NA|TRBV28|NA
TGTGCCAGCAGTTTTGGGGGGTATGGCTACACCTTC
CASSFGGYGYTF
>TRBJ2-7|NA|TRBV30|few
TGTGCCTGGAGTCTAGCGTTGAAGTACGAGCAGTACTTC
CAWSLALKYEQYF
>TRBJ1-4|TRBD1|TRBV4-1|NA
TGCGCCAGCAGACACCGTACCCCAACAGGGGAGGAGGGTGAAAAACTGTTTTTT
CASRHRTPTGEEGEKLFF
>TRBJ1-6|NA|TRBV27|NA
TGTGCCAGCAGTTTCGACAGAGATTCACCCCTCCACTTT
CASSFDRDSPLHF
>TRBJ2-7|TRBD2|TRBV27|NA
TGTGCCAGCAGTATGTCCTCCGGGACTAGCGGTAGGAACTCCTACGAGCAGTACTTC
CASSMSSGTSGRNSYEQYF
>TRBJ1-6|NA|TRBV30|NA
TGTGCCTGGGACAGAATCTCCTATAATTCACCCCTCCACTTT
CAWDRISYNSPLHF